The clone carrying this T cell receptor (beta chain) was observed many times. These data come from a study of control samples from healthy donors and cancer patients. Sequencing was performed with immunoSEQ multiplex PCR; in TCRdb, only in-frame clones are kept and a portion is missing. The repertoire holds around 100,000 clones, with roughly 92% as singletons. CDR1 and CDR2 from the germline V gene are KGHSH and LQKENI. Trimming cost V 3 bases and J 3 bases; bases outside gene matches: 10. The CDR3 consists of 16 residues. The receptor was isolated from a human donor in good health. The donor label of this sample is uncertain. Sequenced input: blood. The chain employs TRBV18 and TRBJ1-2; 7 bases agree with TRBD1. In DNA, the CDR3 is TGTGCCAGCTCACCCCCTCCAGGGACAGCCTACTATGGCTACACCTTC. Amino acid sequence: CASSPPPGTAYYGYTF.